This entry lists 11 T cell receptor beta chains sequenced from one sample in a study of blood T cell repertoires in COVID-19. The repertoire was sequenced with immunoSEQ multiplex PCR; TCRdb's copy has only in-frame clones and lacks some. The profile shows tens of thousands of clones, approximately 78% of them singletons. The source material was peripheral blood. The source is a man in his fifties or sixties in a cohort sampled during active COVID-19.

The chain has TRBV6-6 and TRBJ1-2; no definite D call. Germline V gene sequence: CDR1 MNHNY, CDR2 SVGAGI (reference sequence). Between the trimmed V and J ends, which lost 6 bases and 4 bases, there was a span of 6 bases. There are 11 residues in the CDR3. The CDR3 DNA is TGTGCCAGCAGAGAGGGCTATGGCTACACCTTC. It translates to CASREGYGYTF.

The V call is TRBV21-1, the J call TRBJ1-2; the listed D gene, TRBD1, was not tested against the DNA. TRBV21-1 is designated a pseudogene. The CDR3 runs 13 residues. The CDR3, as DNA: TGTGCCAACCCGGACAGGGTGAACTATGGCTACACCTTC. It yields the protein CANPDRVNYGYTF.

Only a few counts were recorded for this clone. CDR3 amino acids: CAWSVGGNNEQFF. Written as DNA, the CDR3 is TGTGCCTGGAGTGTCGGGGGAAACAATGAGCAGTTCTTC. J is TRBJ2-1 and V is TRBV30; TRBD2 is a possible D gene (6 bases). Germline-derived CDR1 and CDR2 are GTSNPN and SVGIG (reference sequence). The CDR3 loop spans 13 amino acids. V shed 0 bases and J shed 5 bases, with 8 bases lying between them. The full variable domain, its missing parts supplied by reference TRBV30 and TRBJ2-1, is SQTIHQWPATLVQPVGSPLSLECTVEGTSNPNLYWYRQAAGRGLQLLFYSVGIGQISSEVPQNLSASRPQDRQFILSSKKLLLSDSGFYLCAWSVGGNNEQFFGPGTRLTVL.

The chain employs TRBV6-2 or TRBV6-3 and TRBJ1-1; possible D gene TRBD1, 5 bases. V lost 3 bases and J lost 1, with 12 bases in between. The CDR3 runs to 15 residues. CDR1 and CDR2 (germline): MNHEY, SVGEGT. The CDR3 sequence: CASSYGREGNTEAFF. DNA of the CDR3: TGTGCCAGCAGTTATGGCAGGGAAGGGAACACTGAAGCTTTCTTT.

The CDR3 coding sequence is TGTGCCAGCAGCTTAGGAATAGCGAGATCTTACGAGCAGTACTTC. It translates to CASSLGIARSYEQYF. The rearrangement uses TRBV11-3 and TRBJ2-7, with D maybe TRBD2 (5 bases). Germline V gives CDR1 SGHNT, CDR2 YENEEA. CDR3 length: 15 amino acids. V was shortened by 1 base and J by 4 bases, with 14 bases between the two germline ends.

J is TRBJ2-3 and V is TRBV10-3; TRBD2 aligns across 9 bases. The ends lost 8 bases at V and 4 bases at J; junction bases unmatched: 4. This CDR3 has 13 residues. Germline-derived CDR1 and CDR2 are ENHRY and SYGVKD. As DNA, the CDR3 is TGTGCCATCGGGACTAGCAGTGCAGATACGCAGTATTTT. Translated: CAIGTSSADTQYF.

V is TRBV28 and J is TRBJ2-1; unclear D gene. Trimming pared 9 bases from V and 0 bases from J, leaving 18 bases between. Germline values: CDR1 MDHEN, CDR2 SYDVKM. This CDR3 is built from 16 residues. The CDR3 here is CASSFIRPSSYNEQFF. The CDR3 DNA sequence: TGTGCCAGTTCCTTTATCCGCCCTAGCTCCTACAATGAGCAGTTCTTC.

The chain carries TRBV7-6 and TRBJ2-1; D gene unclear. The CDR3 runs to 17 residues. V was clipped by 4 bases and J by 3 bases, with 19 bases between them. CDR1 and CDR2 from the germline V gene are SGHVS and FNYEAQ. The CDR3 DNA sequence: TGTGCCAGCAGCTCTGCCTTCCTAAACCTGTACTACAATGAGCAGTTCTTC. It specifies CASSSAFLNLYYNEQFF. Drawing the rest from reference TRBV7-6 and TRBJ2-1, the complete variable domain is GAGVSQSPRYKVTKRGQDVALRCDPISGHVSLYWYRQALGQGPEFLTYFNYEAQQDKSGLPNDRFSAERPEGSISTLTIQRTEQRDSAMYRCASSSAFLNLYYNEQFFGPGTRLTVL.

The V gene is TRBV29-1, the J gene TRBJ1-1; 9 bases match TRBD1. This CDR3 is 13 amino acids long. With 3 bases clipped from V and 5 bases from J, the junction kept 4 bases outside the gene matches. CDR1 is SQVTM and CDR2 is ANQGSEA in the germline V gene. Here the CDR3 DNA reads TGCAGCGTTGAGGGGGGACAGGGTACTGAAGCTTTCTTT. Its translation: CSVEGGQGTEAFF.

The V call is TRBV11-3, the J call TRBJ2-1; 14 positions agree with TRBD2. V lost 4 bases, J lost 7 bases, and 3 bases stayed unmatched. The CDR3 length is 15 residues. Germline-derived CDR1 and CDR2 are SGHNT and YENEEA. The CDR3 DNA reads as TGTGCCAGCAGCTCCGGACTAGCGGGGGGAAATGAGCAGTTCTTC. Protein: CASSSGLAGGNEQFF.

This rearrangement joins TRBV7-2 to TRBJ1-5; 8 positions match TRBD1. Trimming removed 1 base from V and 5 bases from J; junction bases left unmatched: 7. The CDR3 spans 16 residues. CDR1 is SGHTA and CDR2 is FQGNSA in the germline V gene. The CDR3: CASSLGDRKGDQPQHF. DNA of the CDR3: TGTGCCAGCAGCTTAGGGGACAGGAAAGGGGATCAGCCCCAGCATTTT.